These 6 T cell receptor beta chains originate from one sample sequenced in a study of beta chain features in type 1 diabetes. Study-level findings and limits: Moderate yet significant TCRB CDR3 shortening was seen in Type 1 diabetes patients in all four CD4+ subsets.

Reverse transcribing all isolated RNA meant expressed TCRB transcripts were sequenced. The repertoire was sequenced with immunoSEQ multiplex PCR; TCRdb's copy has only in-frame clones and lacks some. The sample has some 350,000 clones, about 13% seen once; the top ten hold about 0.016%. For these TCRs, the target antigens are not known. Sequenced material: naive CD4+ T cells from blood. All receptors come from a woman between 18 and 30 years old with type 1 diabetes.

This clone was recorded a few times. V gene TRBV25-1 combines with J gene TRBJ1-1; D not certain. This CDR3 has 17 residues. V was pared by 5 bases and J by 1 base, with 20 bases between. CDR1 and CDR2 from the germline V gene are MGHDK and SYGVNS. The CDR3 here is CASSPRPRFSGNTEAFF. The CDR3 DNA reads TGTGCCAGCAGTCCCCGCCCCCGGTTTAGTGGGAACACTGAAGCTTTCTTT.

This clone was observed a handful of times. The chain uses TRBV29-1 and TRBJ1-1; 8 bases fit TRBD1. Germline V gene lookup returns CDR1 SQVTM and CDR2 ANQGSEA. The CDR3 runs to 12 residues. V shed 7 bases, J shed 2 bases, and the junction held 3 bases outside the gene matches. The CDR3 here is CSGGTGNTEAFF. The CDR3 nucleotides are TGCAGCGGGGGGACAGGAAACACTGAAGCTTTCTTT.

The chain joins TRBV7-2 to TRBJ2-3; D gene uncertain. Trimming shortened V by 2 bases and J by 7 bases, and 19 bases separated the two germline ends. Germline V gene sequence: CDR1 SGHTA, CDR2 FQGNSA. The CDR3 length is 16 residues. The CDR3 nucleotides read TGTGCCAGCAGCTTACCACGCTCCGCGAGTGTAAATACGCAGTATTTT. Translated, it gives CASSLPRSASVNTQYF.

There are a few counts of this clone. J is TRBJ2-5 and V is TRBV7-2; TRBD2 agrees at 8 bases. V trimming: 10 bases; J trimming: 2 bases; junction bases outside the gene matches: 9. CDR1 is SGHTA and CDR2 is FQGNSA in the germline V gene. The CDR3 consists of 14 residues. CDR3 sequence (DNA): TGTGCCACCGCCCGGGAGGGCCGACAAGAGACCCAGTACTTC. Amino acids: CATAREGRQETQYF.

This chain links TRBV7-9 with TRBJ2-4; D might be TRBD2 (7 bases). Trimming removed 1 base from V and 8 bases from J, with 12 bases in between. CDR1 and CDR2 from the germline V gene are SEHNR and FQNEAQ (reference sequence). The CDR3 sequence is 14 residues long. DNA of the CDR3: TGTGCCAGCAGCTTAGGCGGGGGCTGGGACATTCAGTACTTC. Translated, it gives CASSLGGGWDIQYF.

This clone was seen a few times. V is TRBV6-5 and J is TRBJ2-7, with 7 bases matching TRBD2. Germline CDR1 and CDR2: MNHEY and SVGAGI. V lost 2 bases and J lost 5; bases outside the gene matches: 9. This CDR3 has 15 amino acids. In nucleotides, the CDR3 is TGTGCCAGCAGTTACGCCAGGAGCGGGACCCACGAGCAGTACGTC. It specifies CASSYARSGTHEQYV.